Below are 27 T cell receptor beta chains sequenced from a single sample in a study of blood T cell repertoires in COVID-19. Assay used: immunoSEQ multiplex PCR; TCRdb lists only in-frame clones, some missing. Of about 300,000 clones listed, 80% to 95% are singletons. What was sequenced was PBMCs or T cells enriched from blood (not recorded which). These receptors were obtained from a woman younger than 45 who had recovered from COVID-19.

V gene TRBV10-2 combines with J gene TRBJ1-1; 8 bases align to TRBD1. Losses at the gene ends were 10 bases for V and 5 bases for J; bases not matched to a gene: 12. CDR3 length: 14 amino acids. In germline, CDR1 is WSHSY, CDR2 SAAADI. CDR3 bases: TGCGCCACCGAAGATATAACAGGGGGAACTGAAGCTTTCTTT. Its translation is CATEDITGGTEAFF.

The rearrangement links TRBV30 to TRBJ2-1; 9 positions agree with TRBD1. V lost 4 bases to trimming and J lost 7 bases; unmatched junction nucleotides: 11. Looked up from germline, CDR1 is GTSNPN and CDR2 is SVGIG (reference sequence). There are 15 residues in the CDR3. The CDR3 spells CAWNKAPGQGNEQFF. The CDR3 DNA reads as TGTGCCTGGAATAAAGCACCGGGACAGGGTAATGAGCAGTTCTTC.

V gene TRBV7-9 combines with J gene TRBJ2-2, with 10 nucleotides matching TRBD2. J was trimmed by 0 bases and V by 8 bases; bases with no gene match: 9. Germline V CDR1 and CDR2: SEHNR, FQNEAQ (reference sequence). The CDR3 sequence is 17 residues long. The CDR3 protein is CASPPPGLAANTGELFF. The CDR3 DNA sequence: TGTGCCAGCCCCCCACCAGGACTAGCGGCGAACACCGGGGAGCTGTTTTTT.

The chain recombines TRBV7-9 with TRBJ1-2; TRBD1 matches 8 bases. The CDR3 runs to 16 residues. After removal of 2 bases from V and 3 bases from J, the junction contained 8 bases not matched to a gene. Germline V gene sequence: CDR1 SEHNR, CDR2 FQNEAQ (reference sequence). CDR3 bases: TGTGCCAGCAGCTTACCCAGGGGGCGCAGAGACTATGGCTACACCTTC. Protein product: CASSLPRGRRDYGYTF.

This sequence joins TRBV7-9 and TRBJ2-1; 9 nucleotides align to TRBD2. The V and J ends lost 5 bases and 7 bases, in that order; junction bases with no gene match: 3. Germline V CDR1 and CDR2: SEHNR, FQNEAQ (reference sequence). CDR3 length: 13 residues. The CDR3 sequence is CASSVTSGNEQFF. As DNA, the CDR3 is TGTGCCAGCAGCGTCACTAGCGGGAATGAGCAGTTCTTC.

The CDR3 DNA follows: TGTGCCAGCATCCGAACAGGGGGCGCATTATCACCCCTCCACTTT. Its translation: CASIRTGGALSPLHF. V usage is TRBV7-8 and J usage is TRBJ1-6, with TRBD1 matching 9 bases. After removal of 7 bases from V and 10 bases from J, the junction contained 11 bases not matched to a gene. The CDR3 sequence is 15 residues long. Germline V gives CDR1 SGHVS, CDR2 FQNEAQ. Looking up the rest from reference TRBV7-8 and TRBJ1-6 gives the full variable domain: GAGVSQSPRYKVAKRGQDVALRCDPISGHVSLFWYQQALGQGPEFLTYFQNEAQLDKSGLPSDRFFAERPEGSVSTLKIQRTQQEDSAVYLCASIRTGGALSPLHFGNGTRLTVT.

The chain is built from TRBV7-9 and TRBJ2-5; perhaps TRBD1 as D (6 bases). The length of the CDR3 is 14 residues. V was clipped by 2 bases and J by 4 bases, with 11 bases between them. Germline V gene lookup returns CDR1 SEHNR and CDR2 FQNEAQ (reference sequence). The CDR3 region has the DNA TGTGCCAGCAGCTTAAGAGGGGGACCAGAGACCCAGTACTTC. This translates into CASSLRGGPETQYF.

The chain is built from TRBV6-2 or TRBV6-3 and TRBJ1-2; 9 nucleotides agree with TRBD1. This CDR3 spans 14 amino acids. The V segment lost 6 bases and the J segment 8 bases; nucleotides outside the gene matches: 10. Germline CDR1 reads MNHEY; CDR2 reads SVGEGT. CDR3 loop: CASSRPGTGNGYTF. The CDR3 nucleotides are TGTGCCAGCAGCCGTCCCGGGACAGGGAACGGCTACACCTTC.

The J gene is TRBJ1-2, the V gene TRBV5-1; 10 bases agree with TRBD1. The V gene end was trimmed by 4 bases and the J gene end by 4 bases; junction bases not matched to a gene: 4. Germline CDR1 reads SGHRS; CDR2 reads YFSETQ. This CDR3 has 14 residues. The CDR3 DNA follows: TGCGCCAGCAGCGACGGACAGGGGGGCTATGGCTACACCTTC. Translating it yields CASSDGQGGYGYTF.

The chain couples TRBV18 to TRBJ2-7, with D possibly TRBD1 on 5 matching bases. The CDR3 runs 13 residues. The V and J ends lost 0 bases and 2 bases respectively, with 5 bases between them. Germline V gene lookup returns CDR1 KGHSH and CDR2 LQKENI. CDR3 coding DNA: TGTGCCAGCTCACCACCGACAGCCTACGAGCAGTACTTC. Protein sequence: CASSPPTAYEQYF. Full variable domain (remainder filled in from reference TRBV18 and TRBJ2-7): NAGVMQNPRHLVRRRGQEARLRCSPMKGHSHVYWYRQLPEEGLKFMVYLQKENIIDESGMPKERFSAEFPKEGPSILRIQQVVRGDSAAYFCASSPPTAYEQYFGPGTRLTVT.

The V and J genes are TRBV5-1 and TRBJ2-1, with D maybe TRBD1 (6 bases). CDR3 length: 20 amino acids. V was trimmed by 0 bases and J by 6 bases, leaving 28 bases between them. Germline V lookup: CDR1 SGHRS, CDR2 YFSETQ. Here the CDR3 reads CASSLDPRVQGRSAFNEQFF. Written as DNA, the CDR3 is TGCGCCAGCAGCTTGGATCCGCGGGTTCAGGGGCGTAGCGCATTCAATGAGCAGTTCTTC.

The chain is built from TRBV6-5 and TRBJ1-2; 7 bases match TRBD1. Unmatched junction bases numbered 10, after V lost 10 bases and J lost 8 bases. This CDR3 region has 12 residues. Looked up from germline, CDR1 is MNHEY and CDR2 is SVGAGI. The CDR3 protein is CATWTGTRGYTF. DNA of the CDR3: TGTGCCACCTGGACAGGAACAAGGGGCTACACCTTC.

This clone was seen only a few times. The rearrangement links TRBV5-6 to TRBJ2-5; perhaps TRBD1 as D (5 bases). The germline V gene has CDR1 SGHDT and CDR2 YYEEEE. V lost 2 bases, J lost 0 bases, and 8 bases lay in between. This CDR3 has 14 amino acids. CDR3 nucleotides: TGTGCCAGCAGCTTTGGCAGGGACCAAGAGACCCAGTACTTC. As protein: CASSFGRDQETQYF.

CDR3 protein: CASSQGTSPGQETQYF. DNA for the CDR3: TGTGCCAGCAGCCAGGGGACTAGTCCAGGCCAAGAGACCCAGTACTTC. This chain uses TRBV3-1 (or the pseudogene TRBV3-2) with TRBJ2-5; 8 bases are a match to TRBD2. The CDR3 has 16 amino acids. The junction had 7 bases not matched to a gene; V was cut back by 3 bases and J by 1 base. CDR1 is LGHDT, CDR2 YNNKEL, per germline (reference sequence).

The chain has TRBV5-6 and TRBJ2-2; 11 nucleotides match TRBD2. The germline gives CDR1 SGHDT, CDR2 YYEEEE. This CDR3 comprises 19 residues. After removal of 4 bases from V and 4 bases from J, the junction contained 15 bases not matched to a gene. This CDR3 reads CASSASHETSGIITGELFF. The DNA of the CDR3 is TGTGCCAGCAGCGCGTCCCATGAGACTAGCGGGATAATCACCGGGGAGCTGTTTTTT.

This chain connects TRBV28 to TRBJ2-7, with D maybe TRBD2 (6 bases). This CDR3 has 12 amino acids. CDR1 MDHEN and CDR2 SYDVKM come from the germline V gene. Trimming took off 6 bases at V and 5 bases at J, with 11 bases between the two ends. CDR3 coding DNA: TGTGCCAGCAGGGTAGGGAGGAACGAGCAGTACTTC. Amino acids: CASRVGRNEQYF.

This clone was detected only once. The J gene is TRBJ1-2, the V gene TRBV7-9, with TRBD1 matching over 9 bases. Losses at the gene ends were 5 bases for V and 8 bases for J; bases not matched to a gene: 6. Looked up from germline, CDR1 is SEHNR and CDR2 is FQNEAQ (reference sequence). This CDR3 has 13 residues. CDR3 in amino acids: CASSPGQGRGYTF. In DNA form, the CDR3 reads TGTGCCAGCAGCCCGGGACAGGGTAGGGGCTACACCTTC.

The V call is TRBV5-4, the J call TRBJ2-3; the match to TRBD2 covers 7 bases. V lost 7 bases to trimming and J lost 2 bases; unmatched junction nucleotides: 4. Germline CDR1 SGHNT, CDR2 YYREEE (reference sequence). The CDR3 contains 13 residues. As DNA, the CDR3 is TGTGCCAGCGAGCGGGACCTCACAGATACGCAGTATTTT. Protein: CASERDLTDTQYF.

V usage is TRBV29-1 and J usage is TRBJ2-5; D uncertain. The length of the CDR3 is 14 residues. Germline V gene data show CDR1 as SQVTM and CDR2 as ANQGSEA. Trimming stripped 4 bases from V and 5 bases from J, with 17 bases between. CDR3 protein: CSVVGQGGHETQYF. The DNA for the CDR3 is TGCAGCGTTGTCGGTCAAGGCGGCCACGAGACCCAGTACTTC.

The V and J genes are TRBV18 and TRBJ2-1; D gene unclear. Between the trimmed V and J ends, which lost 0 bases and 2 bases, there was a span of 11 bases. The CDR3 has 16 amino acids. Germline loops: CDR1 KGHSH, CDR2 LQKENI. This CDR3 reads CASSPPQGAAYNEQFF. The CDR3 nucleotides read TGTGCCAGCTCACCACCTCAAGGTGCGGCCTACAATGAGCAGTTCTTC.

The CDR3 DNA sequence: TGTGCCAGCAGCTTTGGACAGGGGGCTTCAGATACGCAGTATTTT. Amino acid sequence: CASSFGQGASDTQYF. The J gene is TRBJ2-3, the V gene TRBV7-2; 11 bases are shared with TRBD1. The CDR3 loop spans 15 amino acids. Germline V lookup: CDR1 SGHTA, CDR2 FQGNSA. Trimming removed 3 bases from V and 4 bases from J; junction bases left unmatched: 3.

The chain links TRBV5-4 to TRBJ2-5; D ambiguous. V was shortened by 3 bases and J by 1 base, with 7 bases between the two germline ends. Germline-derived CDR1 and CDR2 are SGHNT and YYREEE (reference sequence). The CDR3 consists of 13 residues. CDR3 sequence (DNA): TGTGCCAGCAGCTCGGAGTTCCAAGAGACCCAGTACTTC. Translating gives CASSSEFQETQYF.

J is TRBJ1-5 and V is TRBV10-1; TRBD1 is a possible D gene (5 bases). Germline V gene sequence: CDR1 WNHNN, CDR2 SYGVQD (reference sequence). The CDR3 loop spans 13 amino acids. Trimming cost V 0 bases and J 6 bases, with 6 bases left between them. The CDR3: CASSESGGQPQHF. DNA of the CDR3: TGCGCCAGCAGTGAGTCGGGGGGTCAGCCCCAGCATTTT.

The chain employs TRBV18 and TRBJ2-1; D is unclear. Trimming removed 3 bases from V and 0 bases from J, with 12 bases in between. The CDR3 is 16 amino acids. CDR1 and CDR2 from the germline V gene are KGHSH and LQKENI. The chain's CDR3 is CASSPIDWSSYNEQFF. The CDR3 DNA reads TGTGCCAGCTCACCCATAGACTGGAGCTCCTACAATGAGCAGTTCTTC.

The CDR3 sequence is CASSLRSGVTGELFF. CDR3 DNA sequence: TGTGCCAGCAGCTTGAGGTCAGGGGTCACCGGGGAGCTGTTTTTT. The chain carries TRBV5-6 and TRBJ2-2, with D tentatively TRBD1 (6 bases). The CDR3 runs 15 residues. Trimming took off 1 base at V and 4 bases at J, with 11 bases between the two ends. CDR1 and CDR2 from the germline V gene are SGHDT and YYEEEE.

This chain joins TRBV5-4 and TRBJ2-1, with 8 bases identical to TRBD1. Germline-derived CDR1 and CDR2 are SGHNT and YYREEE (reference sequence). The CDR3 length is 16 residues. V lost 0 bases and J lost 7; bases outside the gene matches: 9. CDR3 sequence (DNA): TGTGCCAGCAGCTTGGGGGACAGGCTCATGGGAAATGAGCAGTTCTTC. Its translation is CASSLGDRLMGNEQFF.

The rearrangement joins TRBV6-5 to TRBJ1-6; a weak D match, TRBD1 (6 bases). The germline gives CDR1 MNHEY, CDR2 SVGAGI. The CDR3 sequence is 12 residues long. V was shortened by 6 bases and J by 10 bases, with 10 bases between the two germline ends. Here the CDR3 DNA reads TGTGCCAGCAGACAGGGCCAATCACCCCTCCACTTT. It encodes CASRQGQSPLHF.